This TCR beta chain was recorded in a study of neurological immune-mediated disorders. Broader study findings: HTLV-1-associated myelopathy had the most TCR clonal expansion, while multiple sclerosis had the least, a level that fell below healthy controls. The absence of any CDR3 amino acid sequence shared by expanded clones across subjects suggests that repertoires were private in all groups.

This clonotype was counted ten times or more. Its specificity is unknown. From 15-18 subjects, over 160 million TCR-beta sequences were obtained in each sequencing run. TCRdb re-analysed the 5' RACE reads in MiXCR, keeping a single row per CDR3 protein. The sample consists of 65,000 to 90,000 distinct CDR3 sequences, 10% of them appearing once. The sequencing input was PBMCs. This receptor was identified in a man aged 35-49 years in good health.

The CDR3, as DNA: TGTGCCAGCTCCCCCGGGACAGGGGACACCGGGGAGCTGTTTTTT. It codes for CASSPGTGDTGELFF. The chain links TRBV18 to TRBJ2-2; 10 nucleotides match TRBD1. Trimming at V came to 6 bases and at J to 3 bases, leaving 4 bases not matched to a gene. This CDR3 region has 15 residues. Germline CDR1 and CDR2: KGHSH and LQKENI.